Below are 29 T cell receptor beta chains sequenced from a single sample in a study of blood T cell repertoires in COVID-19. Measured with immunoSEQ multiplex PCR; TCRdb has only the in-frame clones, and not every one. The sample has about 70,000 clones, around 80% seen once. Sequenced input: peripheral blood. The receptors stem from a woman older than 75 with active or convalescent COVID-19.

The chain uses TRBV5-6 and TRBJ2-6, with D unresolved. Germline CDR1 is SGHDT and CDR2 is YYEEEE. The CDR3 is 19 amino acids. Trimming took 4 bases from V and 1 from J, leaving 21 bases between them. The CDR3 loop reads CASSPTGNRDPSGANVLTF. The CDR3 DNA follows: TGTGCCAGCAGCCCGACTGGAAATCGTGATCCATCTGGGGCCAACGTCCTGACTTTC.

This clone was counted between two and nine times. The chain is built from TRBV4-3 and TRBJ2-7, with D unresolved. The CDR3 is made up of 15 amino acids. CDR1 is LGHNA, CDR2 YSLEER, per germline. Trimming removed 0 bases at V and 0 bases at J, with 9 bases between. The CDR3 loop is CASSQEVSTSYEQYF. The CDR3 region has the DNA TGCGCCAGCAGCCAAGAGGTCAGTACCTCCTACGAGCAGTACTTC.

V gene TRBV28 combines with J gene TRBJ1-5; TRBD1 aligns across 7 bases. Per the germline V gene, CDR1 is MDHEN and CDR2 is SYDVKM. The CDR3 runs to 15 residues. The ends lost 7 bases at V and 3 bases at J; junction bases unmatched: 9. CDR3 sequence (DNA): TGTGCCAGCAAAGGAGGGGACAGAAACAATCAGCCCCAGCATTTT. It codes for CASKGGDRNNQPQHF.

The chain combines TRBV7-2 with TRBJ2-7; TRBD1 agrees at 7 bases. V was pared by 6 bases and J by 1 base, with 6 bases of the junction left unmatched. Germline V gene data show CDR1 as SGHTA and CDR2 as FQGNSA. The CDR3 runs 14 residues. The DNA of the CDR3 is TGTGCCAGCAGATTTAGACAGGGATCCTACGAGCAGTACTTC. It specifies CASRFRQGSYEQYF.

The chain links TRBV10-3 to TRBJ2-3, with 7 bases aligning to TRBD1. Looked up from germline, CDR1 is ENHRY and CDR2 is SYGVKD. This CDR3 has 14 amino acids. V lost 4 bases to trimming and J lost 1 base; unmatched junction nucleotides: 2. The CDR3 bases are TGTGCCATCAGTGGGGACAGAGGCACAGATACGCAGTATTTT. It encodes CAISGDRGTDTQYF.

This chain uses TRBV28 with TRBJ2-3, with 7 nucleotides matching TRBD1. Germline CDR1 is MDHEN and CDR2 is SYDVKM. The CDR3 runs to 14 residues. Germline trimming cut 4 bases from V and 6 bases from J; bases unmatched to any gene: 7. The CDR3 DNA follows: TGTGCCAGCAGTTCAGAGGGGGCAACGGATACGCAGTATTTT. It specifies CASSSEGATDTQYF.

This clone was observed a single time. V is TRBV9 and J is TRBJ2-5, with D perhaps matching TRBD2 (5 bases). The length of the CDR3 is 17 residues. Trimming pared 1 base from V and 5 bases from J, leaving 21 bases between. Per germline, CDR1 SGDLS and CDR2 YYNGEE. The CDR3 is CASSVHPGVDQRETQYF. CDR3 bases: TGTGCCAGCAGCGTACACCCCGGGGTCGATCAAAGGGAGACCCAGTACTTC.

This clone occurred a few times. This chain joins TRBV27 and TRBJ2-1, with 7 bases that match TRBD1. Trimming cost V 7 bases and J 4 bases; bases outside gene matches: 13. Per the germline V gene, CDR1 is MNHEY and CDR2 is SMNVEV (reference sequence). CDR3 length: 16 residues. The CDR3 here is CASTSPGQSLYNEQFF. The CDR3 DNA reads as TGTGCCAGCACCTCCCCGGGACAGAGCCTATACAATGAGCAGTTCTTC.

There are a few counts of this clone. This chain joins TRBV7-9 and TRBJ1-5; no definite D call. Germline CDR1 reads SEHNR; CDR2 reads FQNEAQ (reference sequence). The ends were cut back, 4 bases at V and 3 bases at J, with 10 bases in the middle. The CDR3 runs 14 residues. This chain's CDR3 is CASSSSVFNQPQHF. CDR3 nucleotide sequence: TGTGCCAGCAGCTCCTCCGTTTTCAATCAGCCCCAGCATTTT.

The chain is built from TRBV5-1 and TRBJ2-3; 8 positions match TRBD2. J gave up 2 bases and V 1 base, and 9 bases lay outside the gene matches. CDR3 length equals 17 residues. Germline CDR1 SGHRS, CDR2 YFSETQ. The CDR3, as DNA: TGCGCCAGCAGCTTGCCGGGGGCGGGGGGTAACACAGATACGCAGTATTTT. Protein product: CASSLPGAGGNTDTQYF.

The genes are TRBV18 and TRBJ1-1; weak D call: TRBD1 (5 bases). Trimming cost V 6 bases and J 0 bases, with 17 bases left between them. The CDR3 is 16 residues long. Germline loops: CDR1 KGHSH, CDR2 LQKENI. The CDR3 coding sequence is TGTGCCAGCTCGCAAGACAGTGGTGCCATGAACACTGAAGCTTTCTTT. Translation: CASSQDSGAMNTEAFF.

The V gene is TRBV13, the J gene TRBJ2-5; 8 bases agree with TRBD1. J lost 5 bases, V lost 5 bases, and 7 bases had no gene match. CDR1 and CDR2 (germline): PRHDT, FYEKMQ (reference sequence). The CDR3 has 14 amino acids. For the CDR3, the DNA is TGTGCCAGCAGCCCCCCGGACAGGGCTGAGACCCAGTACTTC. Its translation is CASSPPDRAETQYF.

The CDR3 reads CASSLFPGQGVGYGYTF. Here the CDR3 DNA reads TGTGCCAGCAGCTTATTTCCCGGACAGGGGGTTGGCTATGGCTACACCTTC. The chain combines TRBV11-2 with TRBJ1-2; 10 bases line up with TRBD1. The V segment lost 2 bases and the J segment 4 bases; nucleotides outside the gene matches: 10. Germline CDR1 SGHAT, CDR2 FQNNGV. The CDR3 has 17 residues.

The chain couples TRBV2 to TRBJ1-6; no clear D gene. V lost 7 bases, J lost 6 bases, and 10 bases lay in between. This CDR3 region has 13 residues. Per the germline V gene, CDR1 is SNHLY and CDR2 is FYNNEI. CDR3 loop: CASKVSVNSPLHF. CDR3 sequence (DNA): TGTGCCAGCAAGGTCAGCGTTAATTCACCCCTCCACTTT.

This sequence joins TRBV4-1 and TRBJ2-7, with 11 bases fitting TRBD2. The CDR3 spans 15 residues. Germline assignment: CDR1 MGHRA and CDR2 YSYEKL. J gave up 2 bases and V 3 bases, and 3 bases lay outside the gene matches. The CDR3 is CASSHIAGGAYEQYF. The CDR3, as DNA: TGCGCCAGCAGCCACATAGCGGGAGGGGCCTACGAGCAGTACTTC.

The rearrangement uses TRBV9 and TRBJ1-1, with a weak D call TRBD1 (5 bases). Germline lookup yields CDR1 SGDLS and CDR2 YYNGEE. V was shortened by 3 bases and J by 3 bases, with 9 bases between the two germline ends. The CDR3 length is 13 residues. The DNA for the CDR3 is TGTGCCAGCAGCGCCGACAGTTACACTGAAGCTTTCTTT. This encodes CASSADSYTEAFF.

The chain employs TRBV7-9 and TRBJ1-4, with 8 positions matching TRBD1. J was trimmed by 6 bases and V by 1 base; bases with no gene match: 4. CDR3 length: 15 residues. Germline V gene lookup returns CDR1 SEHNR and CDR2 FQNEAQ (reference sequence). The CDR3 coding sequence is TGTGCCAGCAGCTTAGGAGACAGGGGATATGAAAAACTGTTTTTT. Translated: CASSLGDRGYEKLFF.

A word on this clone: A junction boundary mismatches the germline segment, possibly from a read error. The V gene is TRBV4-3, the J gene TRBJ2-3; TRBD2 agrees at 8 bases. The CDR3 has 15 residues. Germline CDR1 is LGHNA and CDR2 is YSLEER. CDR3 sequence: CARSRGGPNPDTQYF. The CDR3 nucleotides are TGCGCCCGCAGCCGGGGGGGCCCAAACCCAGATACGCAGTATTTT.

The chain couples TRBV7-3 to TRBJ2-1; tentative D call: TRBD2 (5 bases). Trimming pared 5 bases from V and 6 bases from J, leaving 11 bases between. The CDR3 runs to 13 residues. From germline, CDR1 is SGHTA and CDR2 FQGTGA. The CDR3: CASSPSAGNEQFF. The CDR3 DNA follows: TGTGCCAGCAGCCCCAGTGCGGGCAATGAGCAGTTCTTC.

This clone was found once. The V gene is TRBV11-2, the J gene TRBJ2-1; unclear D gene. V lost 1 base and J lost 0, with 7 bases in between. The V gene's germline CDR1 is SGHAT and CDR2 FQNNGV. This CDR3 comprises 15 residues. CDR3 sequence reads: CASSLVWSSYNEQFF. The DNA of the CDR3 is TGTGCCAGCAGCTTAGTGTGGAGCTCCTACAATGAGCAGTTCTTC.

The chain links TRBV6-2 or TRBV6-3 to TRBJ1-3, with D maybe TRBD1 (6 bases). The CDR3 runs 13 residues. Germline values: CDR1 MNHEY, CDR2 SVGEGT. V was shortened by 6 bases and J by 5 bases, with 11 bases between the two germline ends. This CDR3 is CASSRTERNTIYF. The CDR3 nucleotides read TGTGCCAGCAGCAGGACAGAGCGAAACACCATATATTTT.

This clone has a single count. For the CDR3, the DNA is TGTGCCACCAGTCCGGGACAGGCGATTCGAACCGGGGAGCTGTTTTTT. The encoded protein is CATSPGQAIRTGELFF. V usage is TRBV15 and J usage is TRBJ2-2, with TRBD1 identical over 8 bases. CDR1 is LNHNV, CDR2 YYDKDF, per germline (reference sequence). Germline trimming cut 6 bases from V and 5 bases from J; bases unmatched to any gene: 11. The CDR3 covers 16 residues.

V usage is TRBV19 and J usage is TRBJ2-1; 15 bases are shared with TRBD2. The ends lost 0 bases at V and 10 bases at J; junction bases unmatched: 7. The germline V gene has CDR1 LNHDA and CDR2 SQIVND (reference sequence). The CDR3 sequence is 17 residues long. CDR3 amino acids: CASSIEGTSGGPGEQFF. For the CDR3, the DNA is TGTGCCAGTAGTATAGAAGGGACTAGCGGGGGGCCAGGGGAGCAGTTCTTC.

The chain recombines TRBV29-1 with TRBJ2-1; 8 positions match TRBD2. The CDR3 loop spans 10 amino acids. With V trimmed by 6 bases and J by 9 bases, 1 base remained unmatched. CDR1 and CDR2 (germline): SQVTM, ANQGSEA. The CDR3 DNA is TGCAGCGTAGCGGGGGCTGAGCAGTTCTTC. Translated: CSVAGAEQFF.

The chain is built from TRBV6-6 and TRBJ2-7; 9 nucleotides line up with TRBD1. The CDR3 has 13 residues. CDR1 MNHNY and CDR2 SVGAGI come from the germline V gene (reference sequence). J gave up 5 bases and V 4 bases, and 3 bases lay outside the gene matches. The CDR3 here is CASSWDRVDEQYF. CDR3 DNA sequence: TGTGCCAGCAGTTGGGACAGGGTCGACGAGCAGTACTTC.

This clone was counted only a few times. This chain joins TRBV21-1 and TRBJ1-1; TRBD1, as called in the table, went unchecked against the DNA. TRBV21-1 is termed a pseudogene. This CDR3 comprises 21 residues. CDR3 bases: TGTGCCAGCATCCTTCGACAGGGGAGGGAGACGGGCCCAAACATGAACACTGAAGCTTTCTTT. The encoded protein is CASILRQGRETGPNMNTEAFF.

The chain combines TRBV9 with TRBJ1-6, with D unclear. Germline V gene lookup returns CDR1 SGDLS and CDR2 YYNGEE. The V end lost 0 bases, the J end lost 0 bases, and 10 bases lay between the germline ends. This CDR3 comprises 17 residues. CDR3 in amino acids: CASSVDGTNSYNSPLHF. CDR3 bases: TGTGCCAGCAGCGTAGATGGCACCAACTCCTATAATTCACCCCTCCACTTT.

The J gene is TRBJ2-2, the V gene TRBV21-1; the tabulated D call, TRBD2, remains unverified against the DNA. TRBV21-1 is a known pseudogene. CDR3 length equals 16 residues. For the CDR3, the DNA is TGTGCCAGCAGCAAAGGGGGAGGGCATGGCACCGGGGAGCTGTTTTTT. Translated, it gives CASSKGGGHGTGELFF.

This rearrangement joins TRBV18 to TRBJ1-6, with D possibly matching TRBD1 (6 bases). This CDR3 is 15 amino acids long. Trimming removed 5 bases from V and 13 bases from J, with 21 bases in between. From germline, CDR1 is KGHSH and CDR2 LQKENI. The CDR3, as DNA: TGTGCCAGCTCATTAATCGGACAGCGGCAAGATCCCCTCCACTTT. This encodes CASSLIGQRQDPLHF.